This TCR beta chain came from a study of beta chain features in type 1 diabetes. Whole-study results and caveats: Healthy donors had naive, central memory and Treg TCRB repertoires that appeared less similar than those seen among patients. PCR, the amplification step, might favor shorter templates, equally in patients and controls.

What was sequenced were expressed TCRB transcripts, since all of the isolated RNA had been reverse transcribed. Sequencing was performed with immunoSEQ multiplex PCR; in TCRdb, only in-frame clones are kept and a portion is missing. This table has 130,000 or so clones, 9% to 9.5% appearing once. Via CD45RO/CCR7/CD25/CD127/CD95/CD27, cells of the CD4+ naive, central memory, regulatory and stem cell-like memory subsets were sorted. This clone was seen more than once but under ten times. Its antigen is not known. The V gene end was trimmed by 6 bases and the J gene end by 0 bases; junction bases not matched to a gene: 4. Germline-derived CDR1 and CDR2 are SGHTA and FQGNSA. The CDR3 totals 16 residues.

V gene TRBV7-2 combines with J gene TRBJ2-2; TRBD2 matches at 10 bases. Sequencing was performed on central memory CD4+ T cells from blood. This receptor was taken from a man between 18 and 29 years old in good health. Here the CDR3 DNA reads TGTGCCAGCAGACAAACTAGCGGGGCGAACACCGGGGAGCTGTTTTTT. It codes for CASRQTSGANTGELFF. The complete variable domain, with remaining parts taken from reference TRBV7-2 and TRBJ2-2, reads GAGVSQSPSNKVTEKGKDVELRCDPISGHTALYWYRQSLGQGLEFLIYFQGNSAPDKSGLPSDRFSAERTGGSVSTLTIQRTQQEDSAVYLCASRQTSGANTGELFFGEGSRLTVL.